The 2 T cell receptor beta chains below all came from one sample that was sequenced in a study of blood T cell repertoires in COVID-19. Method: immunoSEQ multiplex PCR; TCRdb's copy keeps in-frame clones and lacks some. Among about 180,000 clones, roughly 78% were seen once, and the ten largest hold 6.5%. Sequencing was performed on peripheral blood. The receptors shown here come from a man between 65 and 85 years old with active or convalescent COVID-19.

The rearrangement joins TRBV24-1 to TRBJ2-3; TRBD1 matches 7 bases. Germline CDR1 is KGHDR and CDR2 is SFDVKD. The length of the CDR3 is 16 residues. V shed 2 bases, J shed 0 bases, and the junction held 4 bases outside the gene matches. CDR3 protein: CATSDSGTVSTDTQYF. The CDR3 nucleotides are TGTGCCACCAGTGATTCCGGGACAGTTAGCACAGATACGCAGTATTTT.

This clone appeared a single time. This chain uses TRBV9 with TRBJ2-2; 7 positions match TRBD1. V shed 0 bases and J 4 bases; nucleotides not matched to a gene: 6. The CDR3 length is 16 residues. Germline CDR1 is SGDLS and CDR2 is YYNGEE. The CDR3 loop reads CASSVVGRGFTGELFF. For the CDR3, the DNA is TGTGCCAGCAGCGTAGTGGGCAGGGGGTTCACCGGGGAGCTGTTTTTT.